This entry concerns a single T cell receptor beta chain. Its antigen is not known. cDNA serving as the sequencing template came from extracted, reverse transcribed RNA. Sequencing was performed with immunoSEQ multiplex PCR; in TCRdb, only in-frame clones are kept and a portion is missing. The repertoire consists of over 150,000 clones, with around 59% occurring once and the leading ten covering more than 13%. This entry comes from a study of CD8+ T cells in alopecia areata. About the study: Tofacitinib administration persisted for 6 to 18 months, succeeded by 6 months off drug.

Noted treatment: oral pan-JAK inhibitor, 5-10 mg twice daily. Broader study findings: Tofacitinib delivered significant drops in scalp clonality and in expanded CD8+ clones among the top 100. In scalp and blood during tofacitinib, many expanded lesional clones persisted.

The CDR3 has 11 residues. Per germline, CDR1 SGHDT and CDR2 YYEEEE. The V and J ends lost 2 bases and 2 bases respectively, with 1 base between them. The source is a human donor with alopecia areata. The chain has TRBV5-6 and TRBJ1-1; D call uncertain. Sequences were derived from CD4+ T cells sorted from blood, sampled at week 24, from a patient treated with tofacitinib. CDR3 loop: CASSFNTEAFF. In DNA form, the CDR3 reads TGTGCCAGCAGCTTTAACACTGAAGCTTTCTTT.